This TCR beta chain is from a study of cytomegalovirus exposure and HLA in healthy donors. Study-wide points: Cytomegalovirus-associated status was assigned to 150 to 200 TCR beta chains. Most TCR sequences showed up rarely, but some public TCRs showed up in many donors. For cytomegalovirus status, the classifier reportedly gave diagnoses with high specificity and sensitivity.

Trimming stripped 3 bases from V and 4 bases from J, with 14 bases between. This CDR3 is built from 15 residues. Germline assignment: CDR1 SGDLS and CDR2 YYNGEE. To note about this clone: The antigen is not known.

The protocol was immunoSEQ multiplex PCR, while the TCRdb copy is restricted to in-frame clones and leaves out a portion. The sample has 150,000 to 200,000 clones; roughly 84% are singletons. The donors were part of the approximately 130-subject validation cohort, which stood apart from the roughly 730-subject first cohort. Material for sequencing was PBMCs. V and J are TRBV9 and TRBJ1-3; perhaps TRBD1 as D (5 bases). This sequence originates from a man aged 30-40 years in good health and CMV-seropositive. This CDR3 reads CASSGPGFSGNTIYF. CDR3 in DNA: TGTGCCAGCAGCGGCCCAGGGTTTTCCGGAAACACCATATATTTT. The whole variable domain, remainder taken from reference TRBV9 and TRBJ1-3, is DSGVTQTPKHLITATGQRVTLRCSPRSGDLSVYWYQQSLDQGLQFLIQYYNGEERAKGNILERFSAQQFPDLHSELNLSSLELGDSALYFCASSGPGFSGNTIYFGEGSWLTVV.